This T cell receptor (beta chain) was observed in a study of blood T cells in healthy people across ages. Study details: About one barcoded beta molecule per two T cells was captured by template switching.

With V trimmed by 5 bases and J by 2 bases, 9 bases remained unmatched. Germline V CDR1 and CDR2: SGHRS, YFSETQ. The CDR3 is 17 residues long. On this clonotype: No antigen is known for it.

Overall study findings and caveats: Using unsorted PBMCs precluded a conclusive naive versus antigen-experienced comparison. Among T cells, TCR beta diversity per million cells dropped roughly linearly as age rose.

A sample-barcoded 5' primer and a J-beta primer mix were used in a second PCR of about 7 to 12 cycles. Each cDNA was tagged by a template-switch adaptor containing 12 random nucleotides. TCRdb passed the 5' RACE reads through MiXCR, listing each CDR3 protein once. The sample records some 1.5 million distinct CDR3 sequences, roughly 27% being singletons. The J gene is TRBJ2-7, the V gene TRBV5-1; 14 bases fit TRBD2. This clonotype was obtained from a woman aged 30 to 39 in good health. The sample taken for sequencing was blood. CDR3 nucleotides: TGCGCCAGCAGATCCTCCGGGACTAGCGGGAGAACCTACGAGCAGTACTTC. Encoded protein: CASRSSGTSGRTYEQYF.